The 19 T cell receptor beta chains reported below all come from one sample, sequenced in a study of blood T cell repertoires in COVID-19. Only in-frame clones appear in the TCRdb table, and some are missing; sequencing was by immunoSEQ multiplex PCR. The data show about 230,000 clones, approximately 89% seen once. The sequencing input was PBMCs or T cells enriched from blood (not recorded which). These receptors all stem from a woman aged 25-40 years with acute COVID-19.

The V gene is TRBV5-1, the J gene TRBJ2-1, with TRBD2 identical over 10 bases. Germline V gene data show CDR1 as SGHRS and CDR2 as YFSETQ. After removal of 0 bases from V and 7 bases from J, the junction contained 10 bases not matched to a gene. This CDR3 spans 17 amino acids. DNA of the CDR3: TGCGCCAGCAGCTTGGCCACGCAGCGGGGGGGCGGTAATGAGCAGTTCTTC. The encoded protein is CASSLATQRGGGNEQFF.

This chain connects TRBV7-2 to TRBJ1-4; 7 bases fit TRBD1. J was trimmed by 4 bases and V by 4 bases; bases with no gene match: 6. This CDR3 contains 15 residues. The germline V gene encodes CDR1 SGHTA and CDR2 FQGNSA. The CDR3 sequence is CASSSNRGNNEKLFF. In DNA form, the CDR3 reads TGTGCCAGCAGCTCTAACAGGGGAAATAATGAAAAACTGTTTTTT.

This CDR3 reads CAWTGPNEKLFF. Here the CDR3 DNA reads TGTGCCTGGACAGGCCCTAATGAAAAACTGTTTTTT. The chain recombines TRBV30 with TRBJ1-4; D ambiguous. With 4 bases removed from V and 3 bases from J, the gap between germline ends came to 6 bases. Germline V CDR1 and CDR2: GTSNPN, SVGIG (reference sequence). The CDR3 consists of 12 residues.

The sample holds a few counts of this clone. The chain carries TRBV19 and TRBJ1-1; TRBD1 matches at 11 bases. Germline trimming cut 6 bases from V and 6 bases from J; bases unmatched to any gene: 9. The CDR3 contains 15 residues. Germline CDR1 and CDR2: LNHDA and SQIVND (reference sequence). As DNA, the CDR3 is TGTGCCAGTAGAGAACCGGGACAGGGGGTATCTGAAGCTTTCTTT. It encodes CASREPGQGVSEAFF. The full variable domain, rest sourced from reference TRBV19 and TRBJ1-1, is DGGITQSPKYLFRKEGQNVTLSCEQNLNHDAMYWYRQDPGQGLRLIYYSQIVNDFQKGDIAEGYSVSREKKESFPLTVTSAQKNPTAFYLCASREPGQGVSEAFFGQGTRLTVV.

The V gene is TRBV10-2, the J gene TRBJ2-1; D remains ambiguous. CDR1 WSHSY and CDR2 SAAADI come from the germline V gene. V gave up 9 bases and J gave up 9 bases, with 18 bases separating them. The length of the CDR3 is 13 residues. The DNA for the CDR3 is TGCGCCAGTACAGCAAGCCAGGCCGGTGAGCAGTTCTTC. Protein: CASTASQAGEQFF.

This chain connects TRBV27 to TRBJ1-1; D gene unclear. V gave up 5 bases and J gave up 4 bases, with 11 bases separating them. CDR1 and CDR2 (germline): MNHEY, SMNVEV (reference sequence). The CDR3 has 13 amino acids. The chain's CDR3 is CASSGGWGTEAFF. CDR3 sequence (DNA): TGTGCCAGCAGTGGCGGGTGGGGCACTGAAGCTTTCTTT.

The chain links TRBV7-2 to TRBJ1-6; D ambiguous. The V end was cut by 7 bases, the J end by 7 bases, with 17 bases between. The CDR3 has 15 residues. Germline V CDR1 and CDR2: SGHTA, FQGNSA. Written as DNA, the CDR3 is TGTGCCAGCAAACGATGGACGGACTCCAATTCACCCCTCCACTTT. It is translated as CASKRWTDSNSPLHF.

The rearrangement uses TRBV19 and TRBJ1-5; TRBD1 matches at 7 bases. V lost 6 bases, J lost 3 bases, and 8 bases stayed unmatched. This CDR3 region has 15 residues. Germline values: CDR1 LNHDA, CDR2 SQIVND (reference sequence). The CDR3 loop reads CASSRSGTDNQPQHF. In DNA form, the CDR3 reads TGTGCCAGTAGCCGGTCCGGGACAGACAATCAGCCCCAGCATTTT.

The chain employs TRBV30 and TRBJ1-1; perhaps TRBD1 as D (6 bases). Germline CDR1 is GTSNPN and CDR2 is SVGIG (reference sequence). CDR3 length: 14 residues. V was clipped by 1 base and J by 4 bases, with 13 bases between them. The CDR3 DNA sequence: TGTGCCTGGAGTGGGCCAGGGGAAGGCACTGAAGCTTTCTTT. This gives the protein CAWSGPGEGTEAFF.

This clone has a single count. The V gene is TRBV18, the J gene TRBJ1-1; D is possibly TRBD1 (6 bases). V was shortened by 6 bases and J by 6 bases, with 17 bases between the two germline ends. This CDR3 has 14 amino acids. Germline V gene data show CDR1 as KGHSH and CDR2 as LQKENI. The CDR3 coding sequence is TGTGCCAGCTCGCGCTACGAACGGACAGCTGAAGCTTTCTTT. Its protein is CASSRYERTAEAFF.

In DNA form, the CDR3 reads TGTGCCAGCAGCTTGGTTGGGGGGGCTCAGCCCCAGCATTTT. Its translation is CASSLVGGAQPQHF. The V and J genes are TRBV5-6 and TRBJ1-5; D may be TRBD1 (6 bases). V lost 0 bases and J 6 bases, leaving 10 bases between the germline ends. This CDR3 has 14 amino acids. The V gene's germline CDR1 is SGHDT and CDR2 YYEEEE.

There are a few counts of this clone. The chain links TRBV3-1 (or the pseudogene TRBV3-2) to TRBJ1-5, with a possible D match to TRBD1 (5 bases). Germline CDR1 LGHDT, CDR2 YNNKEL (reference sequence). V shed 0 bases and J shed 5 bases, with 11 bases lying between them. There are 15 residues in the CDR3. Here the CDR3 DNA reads TGTGCCAGCAGCCAAGAGGTCGGGGGTTATCAGCCCCAGCATTTT. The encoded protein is CASSQEVGGYQPQHF.

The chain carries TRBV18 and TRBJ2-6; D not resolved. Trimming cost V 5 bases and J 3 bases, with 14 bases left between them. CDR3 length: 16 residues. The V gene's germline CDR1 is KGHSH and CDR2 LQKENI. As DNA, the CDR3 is TGTGCCAGCTCAACGCCTACTCGTAGTGGGGCCAACGTCCTGACTTTC. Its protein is CASSTPTRSGANVLTF.

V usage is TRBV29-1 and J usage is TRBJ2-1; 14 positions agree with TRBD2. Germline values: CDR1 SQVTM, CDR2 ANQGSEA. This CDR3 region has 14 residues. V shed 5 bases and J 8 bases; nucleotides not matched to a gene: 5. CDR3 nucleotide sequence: TGCAGCGTTCAGACTAGCGGGGGGGCCTATGAGCAGTTCTTC. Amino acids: CSVQTSGGAYEQFF.

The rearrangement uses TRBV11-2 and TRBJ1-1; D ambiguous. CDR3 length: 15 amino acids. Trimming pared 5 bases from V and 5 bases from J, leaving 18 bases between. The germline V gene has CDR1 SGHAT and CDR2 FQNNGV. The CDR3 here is CASSPTQSRGTEAFF. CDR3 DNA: TGTGCCAGCAGCCCGACGCAGAGCAGAGGGACTGAAGCTTTCTTT.

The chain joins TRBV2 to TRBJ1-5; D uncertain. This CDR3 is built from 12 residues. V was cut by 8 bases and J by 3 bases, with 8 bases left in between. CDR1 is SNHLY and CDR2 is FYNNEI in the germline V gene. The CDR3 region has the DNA TGTGCCAGCTGGCAGGCCAATCAGCCCCAGCATTTT. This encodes CASWQANQPQHF. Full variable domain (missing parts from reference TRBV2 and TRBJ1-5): EPEVTQTPSHQVTQMGQEVILRCVPISNHLYFYWYRQILGQKVEFLVSFYNNEISEKSEIFDDQFSVERPDGSNFTLKIRSTKLEDSAMYFCASWQANQPQHFGDGTRLSIL.

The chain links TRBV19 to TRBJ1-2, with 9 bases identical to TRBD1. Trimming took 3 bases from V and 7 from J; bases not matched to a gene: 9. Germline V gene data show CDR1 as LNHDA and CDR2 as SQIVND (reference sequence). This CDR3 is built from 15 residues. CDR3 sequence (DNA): TGTGCCAGTAGTATTTTCATCGGGGACAGGGCTGGCTACACCTTC. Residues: CASSIFIGDRAGYTF. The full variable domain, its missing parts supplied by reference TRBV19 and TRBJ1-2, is DGGITQSPKYLFRKEGQNVTLSCEQNLNHDAMYWYRQDPGQGLRLIYYSQIVNDFQKGDIAEGYSVSREKKESFPLTVTSAQKNPTAFYLCASSIFIGDRAGYTFGSGTRLTVV.

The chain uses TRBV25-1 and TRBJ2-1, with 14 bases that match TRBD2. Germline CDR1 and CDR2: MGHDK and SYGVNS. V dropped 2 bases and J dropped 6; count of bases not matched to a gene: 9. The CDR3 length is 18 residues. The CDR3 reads CASSELPRLAGGPNEQFF. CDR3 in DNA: TGTGCCAGCAGTGAACTCCCCCGACTAGCGGGGGGGCCCAATGAGCAGTTCTTC.

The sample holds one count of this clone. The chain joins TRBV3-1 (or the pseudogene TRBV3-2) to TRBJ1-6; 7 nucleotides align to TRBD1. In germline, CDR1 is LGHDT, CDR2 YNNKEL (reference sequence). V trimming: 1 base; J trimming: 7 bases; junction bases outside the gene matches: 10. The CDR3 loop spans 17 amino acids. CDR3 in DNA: TGTGCCAGCAGCCAAGTGAGGACCGGGACAGTCAATTCACCCCTCCACTTT. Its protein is CASSQVRTGTVNSPLHF.